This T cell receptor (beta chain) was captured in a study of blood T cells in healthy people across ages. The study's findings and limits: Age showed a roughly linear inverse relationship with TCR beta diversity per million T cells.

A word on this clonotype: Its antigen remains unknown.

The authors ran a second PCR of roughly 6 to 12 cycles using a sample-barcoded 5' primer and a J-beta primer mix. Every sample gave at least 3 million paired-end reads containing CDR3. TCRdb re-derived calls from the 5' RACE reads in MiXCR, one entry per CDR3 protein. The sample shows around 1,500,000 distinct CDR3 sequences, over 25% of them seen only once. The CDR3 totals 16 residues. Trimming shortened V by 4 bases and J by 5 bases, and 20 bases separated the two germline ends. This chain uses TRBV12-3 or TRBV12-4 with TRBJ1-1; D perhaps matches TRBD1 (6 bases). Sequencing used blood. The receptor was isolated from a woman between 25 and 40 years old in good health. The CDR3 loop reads CASSSGDILRGTEAFF. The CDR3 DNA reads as TGTGCCAGCAGTTCTGGAGACATTCTCAGGGGTACTGAAGCTTTCTTT.